These 9 T cell receptor beta chains were all obtained from the same sample, sequenced in a study of OX40 agonist ivuxolimab in advanced cancers. Using immunoSEQ multiplex PCR, the repertoire was profiled, and TCRdb retains in-frame clones only, with some absent. The table shows some 35,000 clones, with roughly four fifths occurring only once. This specimen was CD4+ or CD8+ T cells sorted from blood, taken in a trial of the OX40 agonist ivuxolimab. The receptors were sampled from an adult with an advanced solid tumor such as melanoma, head and neck, liver or kidney cancer.

This chain uses TRBV5-4 with TRBJ1-1, with D perhaps TRBD1 (5 bases). CDR1 SGHNT and CDR2 YYREEE come from the germline V gene (reference sequence). The CDR3 has 13 amino acids. Trimming left V 0 bases short and J 7 bases short, with 10 bases between. The CDR3 nucleotides are TGTGCCAGCAGCTTGGGCTGGGGGGATGAAGCTTTCTTT. It yields the protein CASSLGWGDEAFF.

The rearrangement joins TRBV15 to TRBJ1-4; tentative D call: TRBD1 (5 bases). The CDR3 totals 14 residues. Germline CDR1 reads LNHNV; CDR2 reads YYDKDF (reference sequence). Trimming left V 5 bases short and J 7 bases short, with 14 bases between. The CDR3 nucleotides are TGTGCCACCAGCGGAAGAGGGGAGAGTGAAAAACTGTTTTTT. This gives the protein CATSGRGESEKLFF.

This chain joins TRBV5-1 and TRBJ1-1; the match to TRBD1 covers 7 bases. CDR3 length: 14 residues. Trimming at V came to 7 bases and at J to 2 bases, leaving 8 bases not matched to a gene. The germline gives CDR1 SGHRS, CDR2 YFSETQ. This CDR3 is CASRLRGLNTEAFF. In DNA, the CDR3 is TGCGCCAGCCGACTAAGGGGGCTAAACACTGAAGCTTTCTTT.

J is TRBJ2-5 and V is TRBV5-5; maybe TRBD1 (6 bases). Germline CDR1 is SGHKS and CDR2 is YYEKEE (reference sequence). V gave up 4 bases and J gave up 5 bases, with 21 bases separating them. The CDR3 is 16 residues long. The CDR3 protein is CASSRPGHQRGETQYF. CDR3 bases: TGTGCCAGCAGCCGCCCGGGACACCAAAGGGGGGAGACCCAGTACTTC.

Notes on this clone: The same CDR3 can be traced to other DNA sequences in this sample. J is TRBJ1-1 and V is TRBV7-8; D is possibly TRBD1 (5 bases). The V gene lost 0 bases and the J gene lost 5 bases, with 7 bases spanning the gap. Germline V lookup: CDR1 SGHVS, CDR2 FQNEAQ. This CDR3 has 13 residues. Written as DNA, the CDR3 is TGTGCCAGCAGCTTAGCCCAGGGTACTGAAGCTTTCTTT. Translated: CASSLAQGTEAFF.

The CDR3 DNA reads TGTGCCAGCAGCTCCGACTACGAGCAGTACTTC. Encoded protein: CASSSDYEQYF. The chain uses TRBV11-2 and TRBJ2-7; D is undetermined. Trimming took off 4 bases at V and 3 bases at J, with 4 bases between the two ends. The CDR3 length is 11 residues. The germline CDR1 and CDR2 sequences are SGHAT and FQNNGV.

This clone is medium-sized in the sample. This chain joins TRBV7-6 and TRBJ2-7, with D uncertain. The CDR3 is 13 residues long. Trimming took off 5 bases at V and 3 bases at J, with 11 bases between the two ends. The germline CDR1 and CDR2 sequences are SGHVS and FNYEAQ. The CDR3 protein is CASSPFPSYEQYF. The CDR3 DNA reads as TGTGCCAGCAGCCCTTTCCCTAGCTACGAGCAGTACTTC.

V and J are TRBV11-2 and TRBJ2-3, with D unclear. The CDR3 consists of 12 residues. Germline CDR1 SGHAT, CDR2 FQNNGV. V was pared by 0 bases and J by 4 bases, with 2 bases between. The CDR3 nucleotides read TGTGCCAGCAGCTTAGACGCAGATACGCAGTATTTT. It codes for CASSLDADTQYF.

J is TRBJ1-1 and V is TRBV4-1; no clear D gene. The V end lost 0 bases, the J end lost 0 bases, and 5 bases lay between the germline ends. Germline V gene data show CDR1 as MGHRA and CDR2 as YSYEKL. The CDR3 spans 14 residues. This CDR3 reads CASSQDAVNTEAFF. In DNA form, the CDR3 reads TGCGCCAGCAGCCAAGACGCGGTGAACACTGAAGCTTTCTTT.